This T cell receptor (beta chain) was retrieved from a study of cytomegalovirus exposure and HLA in healthy donors. It was the 120-subject validation cohort, separate from the approximately 700-subject first cohort, to which the donors belonged. Findings and limits, study-wide: Some TCR beta chains (around 160 of them) were listed as cytomegalovirus-associated. Per published reports, the classifier diagnosed cytomegalovirus status with high specificity and sensitivity.

Method: immunoSEQ multiplex PCR; TCRdb's copy keeps in-frame clones and lacks some. The sample lists 150,000 or so clones, roughly 84% occurring once. The CDR3 contains 13 residues. V was cut by 5 bases and J by 6 bases, with 13 bases left in between. Germline CDR1 LNHNV, CDR2 YYDKDF (reference sequence). For this clone: The antigen remains undetermined.

The sequencing sample was made of PBMCs. This chain uses TRBV15 with TRBJ1-1; D is possibly TRBD1 (5 bases). The receptor was isolated from a human donor in good health. As DNA, the CDR3 is TGTGCCACCAGCCCGGGGGTGTTTGCTGAAGCTTTCTTT. It yields the protein CATSPGVFAEAFF.